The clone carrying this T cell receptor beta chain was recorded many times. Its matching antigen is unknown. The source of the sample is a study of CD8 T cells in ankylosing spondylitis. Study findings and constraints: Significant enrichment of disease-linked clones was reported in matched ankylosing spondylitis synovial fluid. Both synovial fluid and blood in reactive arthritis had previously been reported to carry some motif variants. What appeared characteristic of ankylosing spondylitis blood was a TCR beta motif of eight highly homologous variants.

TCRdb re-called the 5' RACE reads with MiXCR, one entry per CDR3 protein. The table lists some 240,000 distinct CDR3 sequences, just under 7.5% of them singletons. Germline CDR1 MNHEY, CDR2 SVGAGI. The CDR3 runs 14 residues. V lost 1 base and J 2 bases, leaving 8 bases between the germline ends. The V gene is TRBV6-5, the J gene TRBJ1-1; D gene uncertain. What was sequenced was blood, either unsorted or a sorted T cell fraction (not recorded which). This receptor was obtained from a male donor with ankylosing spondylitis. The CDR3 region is CASSYLRGNTEAFF. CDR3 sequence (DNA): TGTGCCAGCAGTTACTTAAGAGGCAACACTGAAGCTTTCTTT.